This paragraph covers one T cell receptor (beta chain) sequence. Repertoires were generated with immunoSEQ multiplex PCR, while TCRdb's copy carries only in-frame clones and drops some. Of approximately 2,200,000 clones in the sample, 85% to 95% are singletons; the top ten hold over 1.5%. Naive CD8 cells lacked CD45RO, underwent positive selection for CCR7 and left out terminally differentiated effector memory CD45RA+ cells. This sample is drawn from a study of shared clonotypes between healthy human individuals. The specimen was naive CD8+ T cells from PBMCs. This sequence was found in a young man in good health. Some clones in this sample may be carry-over from other donors' samples.

The CDR3: CASSAFRSYEQYF. CDR3 nucleotide sequence: TGTGCCAGCAGTGCTTTTCGGTCCTACGAGCAGTACTTC. The chain uses TRBV6-1 and TRBJ2-7; D uncertain. CDR3 length: 13 amino acids. Deletions cut 4 bases from V and 1 base from J, with 8 bases between. The germline gives CDR1 MNHNS, CDR2 SASEGT.